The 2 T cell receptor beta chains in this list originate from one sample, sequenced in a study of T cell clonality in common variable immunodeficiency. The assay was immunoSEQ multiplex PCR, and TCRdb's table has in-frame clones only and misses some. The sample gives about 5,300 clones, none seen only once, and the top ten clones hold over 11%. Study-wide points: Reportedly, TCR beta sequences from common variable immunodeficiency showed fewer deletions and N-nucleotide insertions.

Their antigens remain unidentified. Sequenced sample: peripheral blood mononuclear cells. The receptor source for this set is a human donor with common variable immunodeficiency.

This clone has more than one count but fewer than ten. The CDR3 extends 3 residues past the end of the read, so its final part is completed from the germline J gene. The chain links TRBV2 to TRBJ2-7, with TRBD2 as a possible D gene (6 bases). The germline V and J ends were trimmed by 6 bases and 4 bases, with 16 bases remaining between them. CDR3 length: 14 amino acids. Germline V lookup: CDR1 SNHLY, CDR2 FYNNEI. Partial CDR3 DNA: TGTGCCAGCAGATCGGCTAGCGCTTTATACGAG. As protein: CASRSASALYE. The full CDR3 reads CASRSASALYEQYF.

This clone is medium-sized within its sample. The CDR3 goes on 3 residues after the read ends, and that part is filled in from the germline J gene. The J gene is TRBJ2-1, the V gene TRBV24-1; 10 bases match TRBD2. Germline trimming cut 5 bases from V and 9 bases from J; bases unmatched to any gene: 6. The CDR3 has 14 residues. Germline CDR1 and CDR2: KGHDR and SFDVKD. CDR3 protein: CATSGLAGGSEQFF. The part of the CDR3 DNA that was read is TGTGCCACCAGTGGCTTAGCGGGAGGTTCTGAG.